The 4 T cell receptor beta chains reported below all come from one sample, sequenced in a study of OX40 agonist ivuxolimab in advanced cancers. Clones were sequenced by immunoSEQ multiplex PCR, and TCRdb holds only the in-frame ones, with some missing. The sample shows fewer than 85,000 clones, 85% to 95% of them seen only once. Sequencing was performed on CD4+ or CD8+ T cells sorted from blood, taken in a trial of the OX40 agonist ivuxolimab. Receptors originate from an adult with an advanced solid tumor such as melanoma, head and neck, liver or kidney cancer.

The chain carries TRBV6-5 and TRBJ2-3, with TRBD2 matching over 8 bases. V was pared by 1 base and J by 4 bases, with 4 bases of the junction left unmatched. This CDR3 has 15 amino acids. In germline, CDR1 is MNHEY, CDR2 SVGAGI. The CDR3 spells CASSYFVGGADTQYF. CDR3 coding DNA: TGTGCCAGCAGTTACTTTGTCGGGGGGGCAGATACGCAGTATTTT.

This CDR3 is CASSSGTSGGYEQYF. The CDR3 DNA sequence: TGTGCCAGTAGTTCCGGGACTAGCGGGGGTTACGAGCAGTACTTC. This chain links TRBV19 with TRBJ2-7, with 14 bases aligning to TRBD2. Losses at the gene ends were 5 bases for V and 4 bases for J; bases not matched to a gene: 4. The CDR3 sequence is 15 residues long. Germline V CDR1 and CDR2: LNHDA, SQIVND (reference sequence).

This clone was seen only a few times. The CDR3 nucleotides read TGTGCCAGCAGCTTAGGACTGGGGGATACGCAGTATTTT. Its protein is CASSLGLGDTQYF. The chain employs TRBV7-3 and TRBJ2-3; TRBD2 is a possible D gene (5 bases). CDR3 size: 13 residues. Germline CDR1 and CDR2: SGHTA and FQGTGA. V lost 2 bases and J lost 6, with 9 bases in between.

The chain's CDR3 is CASSSDRVYEQYF. The CDR3 DNA reads as TGTGCCAGCAGCTCAGACAGGGTGTACGAGCAGTACTTC. The chain recombines TRBV11-2 with TRBJ2-7, with 7 positions matching TRBD1. This CDR3 has 13 amino acids. The ends lost 4 bases at V and 4 bases at J; junction bases unmatched: 4. Germline V gene lookup returns CDR1 SGHAT and CDR2 FQNNGV. Filled out from reference TRBV11-2 and TRBJ2-7, the complete variable domain reads EAGVAQSPRYKIIEKRQSVAFWCNPISGHATLYWYQQILGQGPKLLIQFQNNGVVDDSQLPKDRFSAERLKGVDSTLKIQPAKLEDSAVYLCASSSDRVYEQYFGPGTRLTVT.